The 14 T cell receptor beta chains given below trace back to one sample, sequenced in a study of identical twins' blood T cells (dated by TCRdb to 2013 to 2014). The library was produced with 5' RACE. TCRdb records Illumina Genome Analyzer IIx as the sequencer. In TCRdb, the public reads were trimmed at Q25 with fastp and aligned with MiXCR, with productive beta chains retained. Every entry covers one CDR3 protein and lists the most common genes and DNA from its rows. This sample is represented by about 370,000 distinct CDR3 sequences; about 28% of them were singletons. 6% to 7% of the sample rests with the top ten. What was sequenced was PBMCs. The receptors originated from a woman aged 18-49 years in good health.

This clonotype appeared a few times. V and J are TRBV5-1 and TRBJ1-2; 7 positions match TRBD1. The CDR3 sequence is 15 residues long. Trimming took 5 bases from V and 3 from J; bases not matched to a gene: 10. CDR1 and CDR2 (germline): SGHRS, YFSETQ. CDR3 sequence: CASRTGPAVDYGYTF. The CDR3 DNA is TGCGCCAGCAGGACAGGGCCGGCGGTGGACTATGGCTACACCTTC.

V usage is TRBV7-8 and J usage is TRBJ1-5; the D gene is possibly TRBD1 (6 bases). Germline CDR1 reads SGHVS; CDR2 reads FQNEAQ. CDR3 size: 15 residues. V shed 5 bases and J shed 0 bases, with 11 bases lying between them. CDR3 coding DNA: TGTGCCAGCAGCCAAGGGACACTTAGCAATCAGCCCCAGCATTTT. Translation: CASSQGTLSNQPQHF.

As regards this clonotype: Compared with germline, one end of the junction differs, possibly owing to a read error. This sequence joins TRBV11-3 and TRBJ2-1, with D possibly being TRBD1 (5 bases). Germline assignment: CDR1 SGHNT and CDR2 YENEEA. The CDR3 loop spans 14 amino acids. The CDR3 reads CASSLGRVGDEQLF. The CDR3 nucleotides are TGTGCCAGCAGCTTGGGCAGGGTAGGTGATGAGCAGCTCTTC.

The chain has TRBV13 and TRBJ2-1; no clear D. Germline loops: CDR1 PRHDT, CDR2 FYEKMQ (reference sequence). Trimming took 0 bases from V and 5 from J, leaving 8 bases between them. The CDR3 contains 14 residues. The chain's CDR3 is CASSLGLKNNEQFF. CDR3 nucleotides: TGTGCCAGCAGCTTAGGCCTAAAGAACAATGAGCAGTTCTTC.

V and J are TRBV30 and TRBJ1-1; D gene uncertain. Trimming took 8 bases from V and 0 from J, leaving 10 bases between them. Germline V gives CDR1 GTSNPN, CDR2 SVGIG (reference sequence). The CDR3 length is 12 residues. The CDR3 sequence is CAQGRLNTEAFF. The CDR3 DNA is TGTGCCCAAGGCAGGCTGAACACTGAAGCTTTCTTT.

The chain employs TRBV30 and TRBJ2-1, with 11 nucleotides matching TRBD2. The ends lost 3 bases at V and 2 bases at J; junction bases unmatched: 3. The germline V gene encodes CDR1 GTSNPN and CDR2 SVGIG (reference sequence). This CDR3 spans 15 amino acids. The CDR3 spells CAWSWGLAAYNEQFF. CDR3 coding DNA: TGTGCCTGGAGCTGGGGACTAGCGGCCTACAATGAGCAGTTCTTC.

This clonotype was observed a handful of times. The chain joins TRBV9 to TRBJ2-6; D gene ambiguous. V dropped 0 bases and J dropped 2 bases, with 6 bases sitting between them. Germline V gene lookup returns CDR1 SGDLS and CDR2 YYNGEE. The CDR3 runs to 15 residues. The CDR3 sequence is CASSVGTPGANVLTF. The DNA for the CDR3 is TGTGCCAGCAGCGTAGGAACACCTGGGGCCAACGTCCTGACTTTC.

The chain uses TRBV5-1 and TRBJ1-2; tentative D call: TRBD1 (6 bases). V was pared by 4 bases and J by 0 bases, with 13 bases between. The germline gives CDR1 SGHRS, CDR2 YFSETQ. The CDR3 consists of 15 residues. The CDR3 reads CASSTDSAPNYGYTF. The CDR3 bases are TGCGCCAGCAGCACGGACAGCGCTCCTAACTATGGCTACACCTTC.

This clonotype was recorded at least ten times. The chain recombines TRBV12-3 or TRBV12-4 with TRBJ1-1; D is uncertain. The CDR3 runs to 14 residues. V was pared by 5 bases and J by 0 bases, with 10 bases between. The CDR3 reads CASSQGRLNTEAFF. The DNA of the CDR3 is TGTGCCAGCAGTCAAGGACGGCTGAACACTGAAGCTTTCTTT.

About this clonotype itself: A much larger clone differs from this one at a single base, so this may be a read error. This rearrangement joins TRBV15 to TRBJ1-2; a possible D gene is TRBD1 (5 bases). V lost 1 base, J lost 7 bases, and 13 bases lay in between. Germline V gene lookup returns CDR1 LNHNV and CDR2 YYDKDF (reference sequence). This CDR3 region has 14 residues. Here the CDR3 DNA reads TGTGCCACCAGCAGAGGCACAGGAATTTGTGGCTACACCTTC. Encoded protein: CATSRGTGICGYTF. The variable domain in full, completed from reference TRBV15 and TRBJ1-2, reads DAMVIQNPRYQVTQFGKPVTLSCSQTLNHNVMYWYQQKSSQAPKLLFHYYDKDFNNEADTPDNFQSRRPNTSFCFLDIRSPGLGDTAMYLCATSRGTGICGYTFGSGTRLTVV.

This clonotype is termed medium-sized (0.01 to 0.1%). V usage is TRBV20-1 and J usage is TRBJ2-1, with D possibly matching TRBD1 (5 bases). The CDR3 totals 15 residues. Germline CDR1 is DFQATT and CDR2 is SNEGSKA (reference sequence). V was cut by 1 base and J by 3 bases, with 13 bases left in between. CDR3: CSARGGKGRYNEQFF. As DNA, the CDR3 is TGCAGTGCTAGAGGTGGCAAGGGGCGCTACAATGAGCAGTTCTTC.

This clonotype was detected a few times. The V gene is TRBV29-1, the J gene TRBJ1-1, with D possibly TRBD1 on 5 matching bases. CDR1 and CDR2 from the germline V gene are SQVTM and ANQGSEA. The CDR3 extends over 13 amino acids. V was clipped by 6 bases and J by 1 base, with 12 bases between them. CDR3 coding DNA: TGCAGCGTCGCGGGACTCAGGAACACTGAAGCTTTCTTT. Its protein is CSVAGLRNTEAFF. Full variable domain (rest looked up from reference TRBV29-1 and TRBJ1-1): SAVISQKPSRDICQRGTSLTIQCQVDSQVTMMFWYRQQPGQSLTLIATANQGSEATYESGFVIDKFPISRPNLTFSTLTVSNMSPEDSSIYLCSVAGLRNTEAFFGQGTRLTVV.

The CDR3 bases are TGTGCCACCAGCACGAAGGCGGATCAGCCCCAGCATTTT. Protein product: CATSTKADQPQHF. The chain employs TRBV15 and TRBJ1-5; D uncertain. The length of the CDR3 is 13 residues. In germline, CDR1 is LNHNV, CDR2 YYDKDF (reference sequence). Trimming pared 4 bases from V and 5 bases from J, leaving 9 bases between.

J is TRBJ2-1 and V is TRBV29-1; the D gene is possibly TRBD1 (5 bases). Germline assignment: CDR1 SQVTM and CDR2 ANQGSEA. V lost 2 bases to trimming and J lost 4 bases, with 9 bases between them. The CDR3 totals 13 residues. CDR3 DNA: TGCAGCGTTGAAACAGGCGGTTACAATGAGCAGTTCTTC. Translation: CSVETGGYNEQFF.